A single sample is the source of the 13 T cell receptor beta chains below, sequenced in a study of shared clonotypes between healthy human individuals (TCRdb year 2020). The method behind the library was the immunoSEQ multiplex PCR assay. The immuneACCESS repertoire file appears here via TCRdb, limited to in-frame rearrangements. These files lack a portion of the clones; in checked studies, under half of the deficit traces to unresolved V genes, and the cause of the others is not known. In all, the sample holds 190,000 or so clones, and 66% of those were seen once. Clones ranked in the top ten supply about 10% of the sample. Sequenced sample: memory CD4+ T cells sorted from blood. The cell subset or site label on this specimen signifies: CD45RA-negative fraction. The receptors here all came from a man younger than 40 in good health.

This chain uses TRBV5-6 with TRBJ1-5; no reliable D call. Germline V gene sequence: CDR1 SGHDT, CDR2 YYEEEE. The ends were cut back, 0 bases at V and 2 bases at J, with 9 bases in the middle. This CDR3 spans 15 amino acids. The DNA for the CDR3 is TGTGCCAGCAGCTTGGGGTTGACCCGCAATCAGCCCCAGCATTTT. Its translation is CASSLGLTRNQPQHF.

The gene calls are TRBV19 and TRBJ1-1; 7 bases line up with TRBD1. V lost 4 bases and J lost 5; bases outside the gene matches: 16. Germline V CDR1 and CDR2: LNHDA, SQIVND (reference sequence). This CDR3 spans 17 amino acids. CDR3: CASSNLLSGTAGTEAFF. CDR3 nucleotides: TGTGCCAGTAGTAACCTTCTTTCAGGGACAGCCGGGACTGAAGCTTTCTTT. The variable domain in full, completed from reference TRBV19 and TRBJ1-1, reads DGGITQSPKYLFRKEGQNVTLSCEQNLNHDAMYWYRQDPGQGLRLIYYSQIVNDFQKGDIAEGYSVSREKKESFPLTVTSAQKNPTAFYLCASSNLLSGTAGTEAFFGQGTRLTVV.

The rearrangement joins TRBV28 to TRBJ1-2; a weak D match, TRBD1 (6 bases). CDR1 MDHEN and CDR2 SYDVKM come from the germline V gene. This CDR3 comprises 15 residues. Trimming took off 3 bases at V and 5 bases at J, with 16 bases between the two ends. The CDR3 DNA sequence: TGTGCCAGCAGTTTGGGGGCAGGTTTCCTATATGGCTACACCTTC. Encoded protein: CASSLGAGFLYGYTF.

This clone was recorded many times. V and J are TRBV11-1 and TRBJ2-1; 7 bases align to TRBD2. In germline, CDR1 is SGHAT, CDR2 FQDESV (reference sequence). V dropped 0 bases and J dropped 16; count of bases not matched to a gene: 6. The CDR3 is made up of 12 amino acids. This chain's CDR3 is CASSLAAGAKFF. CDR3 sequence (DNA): TGTGCCAGCAGCTTAGCCGCGGGAGCGAAATTCTTC.

CDR3 nucleotides: TGTGCCAGCAGCTTAAGTCCGGGTACCGCGTGGGAGCAGTACTTC. The encoded protein is CASSLSPGTAWEQYF. The chain has TRBV11-2 and TRBJ2-7; D uncertain. Germline-derived CDR1 and CDR2 are SGHAT and FQNNGV. Trimming cost V 2 bases and J 7 bases, with 18 bases left between them. The CDR3 spans 15 residues.

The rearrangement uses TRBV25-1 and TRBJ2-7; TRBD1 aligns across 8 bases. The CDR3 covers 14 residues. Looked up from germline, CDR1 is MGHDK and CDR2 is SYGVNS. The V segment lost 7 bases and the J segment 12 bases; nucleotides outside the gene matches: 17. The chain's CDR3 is CASNWPGQVPYPYF. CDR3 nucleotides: TGTGCCAGCAACTGGCCGGGACAGGTCCCATATCCGTACTTC.

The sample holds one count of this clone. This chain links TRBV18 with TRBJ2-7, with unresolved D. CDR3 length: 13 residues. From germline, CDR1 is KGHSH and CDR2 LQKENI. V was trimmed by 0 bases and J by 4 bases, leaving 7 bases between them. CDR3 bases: TGTGCCAGCTCACCACCGGGCCGATACGAGCAGTACTTC. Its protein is CASSPPGRYEQYF.

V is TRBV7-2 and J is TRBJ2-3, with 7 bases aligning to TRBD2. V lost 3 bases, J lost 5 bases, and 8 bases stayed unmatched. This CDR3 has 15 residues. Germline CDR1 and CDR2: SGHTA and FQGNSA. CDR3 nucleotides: TGTGCCAGCAGCTTGCCGGGCGGGAGAGGAGATACGCAGTATTTT. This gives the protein CASSLPGGRGDTQYF.

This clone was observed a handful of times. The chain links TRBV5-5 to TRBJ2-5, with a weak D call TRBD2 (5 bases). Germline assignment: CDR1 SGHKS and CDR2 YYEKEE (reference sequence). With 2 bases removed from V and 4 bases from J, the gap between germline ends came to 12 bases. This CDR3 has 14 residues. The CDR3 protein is CASSFRGEGETQYF. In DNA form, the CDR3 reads TGTGCCAGCAGCTTCCGGGGTGAGGGAGAGACCCAGTACTTC.

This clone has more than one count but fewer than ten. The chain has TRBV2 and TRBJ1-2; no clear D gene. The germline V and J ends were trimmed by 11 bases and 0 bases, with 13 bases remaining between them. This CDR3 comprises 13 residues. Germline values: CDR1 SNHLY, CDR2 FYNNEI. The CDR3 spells CAFWVGTNYGYTF. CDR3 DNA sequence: TGTGCCTTCTGGGTGGGGACTAACTATGGCTACACCTTC.

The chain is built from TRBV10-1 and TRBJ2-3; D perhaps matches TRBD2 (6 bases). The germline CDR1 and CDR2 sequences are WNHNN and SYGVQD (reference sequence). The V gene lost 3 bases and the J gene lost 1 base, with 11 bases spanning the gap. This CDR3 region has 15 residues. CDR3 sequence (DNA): TGCGCCAGCAGTGACGCCGGGACTGGCACAGATACGCAGTATTTT. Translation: CASSDAGTGTDTQYF.

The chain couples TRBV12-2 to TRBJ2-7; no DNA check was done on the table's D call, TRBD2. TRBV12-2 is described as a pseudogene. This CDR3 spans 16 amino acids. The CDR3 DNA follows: TGTGCCAGCAGCCCTCGGAGCCGTTCCCAATGGAACGAGCAGTACTTC. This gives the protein CASSPRSRSQWNEQYF.

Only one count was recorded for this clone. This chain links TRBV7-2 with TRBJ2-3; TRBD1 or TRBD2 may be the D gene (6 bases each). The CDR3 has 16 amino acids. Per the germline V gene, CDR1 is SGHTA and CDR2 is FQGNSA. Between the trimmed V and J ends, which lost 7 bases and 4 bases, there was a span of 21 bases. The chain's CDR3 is CASNPRVGGLSDTQYF. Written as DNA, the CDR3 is TGTGCCAGCAACCCGCGTGTAGGGGGGCTCTCAGATACGCAGTATTTT.